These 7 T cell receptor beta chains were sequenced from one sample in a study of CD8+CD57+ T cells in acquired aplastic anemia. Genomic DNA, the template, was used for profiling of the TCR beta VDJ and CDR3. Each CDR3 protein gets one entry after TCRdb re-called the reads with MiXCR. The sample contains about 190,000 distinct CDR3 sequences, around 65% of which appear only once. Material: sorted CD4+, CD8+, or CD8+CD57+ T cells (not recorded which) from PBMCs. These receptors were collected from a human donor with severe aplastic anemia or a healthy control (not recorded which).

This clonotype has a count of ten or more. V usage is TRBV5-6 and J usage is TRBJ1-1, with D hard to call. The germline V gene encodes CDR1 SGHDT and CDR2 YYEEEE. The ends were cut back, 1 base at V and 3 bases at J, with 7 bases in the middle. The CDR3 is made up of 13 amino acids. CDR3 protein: CASSLQTYTEAFF. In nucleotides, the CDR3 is TGTGCCAGCAGCTTGCAAACCTACACTGAAGCTTTCTTT.

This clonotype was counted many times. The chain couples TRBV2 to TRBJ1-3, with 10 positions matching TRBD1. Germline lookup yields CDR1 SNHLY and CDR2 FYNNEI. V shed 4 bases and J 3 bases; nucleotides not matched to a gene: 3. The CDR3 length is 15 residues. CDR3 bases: TGTGCCAGCAGTGTTGGGACAGGGGTTGGAAACACCATATATTTT. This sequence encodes CASSVGTGVGNTIYF.

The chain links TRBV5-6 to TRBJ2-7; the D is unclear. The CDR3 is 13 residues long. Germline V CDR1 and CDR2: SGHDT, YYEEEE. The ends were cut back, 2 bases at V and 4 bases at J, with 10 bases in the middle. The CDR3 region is CASSLTRLYEQYF. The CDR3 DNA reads TGTGCCAGCAGCTTAACGCGTTTATACGAGCAGTACTTC.

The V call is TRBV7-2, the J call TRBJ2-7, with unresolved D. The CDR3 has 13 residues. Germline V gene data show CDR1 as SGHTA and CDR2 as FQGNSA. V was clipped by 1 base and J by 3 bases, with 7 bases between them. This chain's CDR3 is CASSLGAVYEQYF. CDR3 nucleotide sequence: TGTGCCAGCAGCTTAGGGGCAGTCTACGAGCAGTACTTC.

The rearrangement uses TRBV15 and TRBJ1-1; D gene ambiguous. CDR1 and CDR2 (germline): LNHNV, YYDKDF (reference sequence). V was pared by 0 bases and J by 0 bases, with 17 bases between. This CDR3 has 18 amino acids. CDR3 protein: CATSRELVRETMNTEAFF. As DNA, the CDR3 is TGTGCCACCAGCAGAGAATTAGTACGGGAAACCATGAACACTGAAGCTTTCTTT.

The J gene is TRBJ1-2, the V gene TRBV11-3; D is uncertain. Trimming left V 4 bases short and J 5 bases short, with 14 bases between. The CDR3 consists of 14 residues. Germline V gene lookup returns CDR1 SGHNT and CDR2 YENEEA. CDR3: CASSSLRQRYGYTF. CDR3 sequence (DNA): TGTGCCAGCAGCTCCCTGCGGCAGAGGTATGGCTACACCTTC.

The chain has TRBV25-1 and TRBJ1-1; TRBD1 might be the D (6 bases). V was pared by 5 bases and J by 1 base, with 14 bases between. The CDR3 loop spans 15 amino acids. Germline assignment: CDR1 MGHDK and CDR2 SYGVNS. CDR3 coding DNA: TGTGCCAGCAGTCTTTCGCCGACAGGGAACACTGAAGCTTTCTTT. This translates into CASSLSPTGNTEAFF.